This T cell receptor beta chain is from a study of blood T cell repertoires in COVID-19. Looking at the study overall: Samples taken during acute and convalescent COVID-19 were collected in the United States, Italy and Spain.

Profiled with immunoSEQ multiplex PCR; TCRdb holds only in-frame clones, not every one. The repertoire has 150,000 to 200,000 clones, around four fifths of them found once; the top ten carry 10% to 15%. Germline V gene sequence: CDR1 MGHRA, CDR2 YSYEKL. There are 17 residues in the CDR3. Trimming removed 0 bases at V and 0 bases at J, with 9 bases between. This clone occurred once. The genes are TRBV4-1 and TRBJ1-6, with D hard to call. The TCR was taken from a woman in her fifties or sixties who had recovered from COVID-19. Sequenced: PBMCs or T cells enriched from blood (not recorded which). The CDR3 DNA is TGCGCCAGCAGCCAAGATCTCCGGAGCTCCTATAATTCACCCCTCCACTTT. It yields the protein CASSQDLRSSYNSPLHF.